This entry lists 28 T cell receptor beta chains sequenced from one sample in a study of technical replicates of blood from a handful of donors. Here immunoSEQ multiplex PCR was the method, and the copy in TCRdb shows in-frame clones only, minus some. The table lists about 81,000 clones, more than 90% of them singletons. The sequenced sample was T cells isolated from PBMCs. The receptors originated from a human donor in good health.

V and J are TRBV19 and TRBJ2-7; maybe TRBD1 (6 bases). The CDR3 consists of 15 residues. V was pared by 5 bases and J by 0 bases, with 14 bases between. Germline CDR1 is LNHDA and CDR2 is SQIVND (reference sequence). CDR3 sequence: CASSPGRQVSYEQYF. CDR3 in DNA: TGTGCCAGTAGTCCTGGTCGACAGGTCTCCTACGAGCAGTACTTC.

The chain employs TRBV27 and TRBJ2-2, with D possibly being TRBD1 (6 bases). This CDR3 has 14 residues. Germline V gene lookup returns CDR1 MNHEY and CDR2 SMNVEV (reference sequence). Trimming took 5 bases from V and 3 from J, leaving 10 bases between them. The CDR3 reads CASSPRQDTGELFF. The CDR3 bases are TGTGCCAGCAGTCCCCGACAGGACACCGGGGAGCTGTTTTTT.

V usage is TRBV4-2 and J usage is TRBJ2-1; D is unresolved. The CDR3 is made up of 12 amino acids. CDR1 LGHNA and CDR2 YNFKEQ come from the germline V gene. With 3 bases removed from V and 7 bases from J, the gap between germline ends came to 7 bases. The CDR3 sequence is CASSHQLNEQFF. CDR3 DNA sequence: TGTGCCAGCAGCCATCAGTTAAATGAGCAGTTCTTC.

This chain links TRBV27 with TRBJ1-1; no definite D call. There are 15 residues in the CDR3. In germline, CDR1 is MNHEY, CDR2 SMNVEV (reference sequence). V lost 0 bases to trimming and J lost 0 bases, with 8 bases between them. DNA of the CDR3: TGTGCCAGCAGTTTATCCGGTAGTTTGAACACTGAAGCTTTCTTT. Its translation: CASSLSGSLNTEAFF.

Remarks on this clone: This sample also contains other DNA sequences that code for the same CDR3. The genes are TRBV4-1 and TRBJ1-2, with unresolved D. Germline CDR1 and CDR2: MGHRA and YSYEKL. V was trimmed by 1 base and J by 5 bases, leaving 8 bases between them. The CDR3 has 13 residues. CDR3 sequence reads: CASSQAGIYGYTF. The CDR3 DNA sequence: TGCGCCAGCAGCCAAGCGGGGATTTATGGCTACACCTTC.

The chain employs TRBV6-1 and TRBJ2-3, with 7 bases aligning to TRBD2. CDR3 length equals 16 residues. Germline CDR1 and CDR2: MNHNS and SASEGT. J lost 0 bases, V lost 4 bases, and 7 bases had no gene match. CDR3 nucleotide sequence: TGTGCCAGCAGTGTTGGGGGAGGGGCTAGCACAGATACGCAGTATTTT. Protein sequence: CASSVGGGASTDTQYF.

The CDR3 DNA reads as TGTGCCAGCAGACCCGGGACAGGGGCTAGCAATCAGCCCCAGCATTTT. Protein sequence: CASRPGTGASNQPQHF. This chain links TRBV6-6 with TRBJ1-5; 10 bases line up with TRBD1. This CDR3 comprises 16 residues. The V segment lost 6 bases and the J segment 0 bases; nucleotides outside the gene matches: 5. Germline V gene lookup returns CDR1 MNHNY and CDR2 SVGAGI (reference sequence).

The V call is TRBV19, the J call TRBJ1-5; 8 bases line up with TRBD1. CDR1 and CDR2 (germline): LNHDA, SQIVND (reference sequence). CDR3 length: 14 amino acids. With 6 bases clipped from V and 1 base from J, the junction kept 2 bases outside the gene matches. The DNA of the CDR3 is TGTGCCAGTAGCAGACAGGGGAGCAATCAGCCCCAGCATTTT. It translates to CASSRQGSNQPQHF.

This clone showed up just once. The gene calls are TRBV11-2 and TRBJ2-7, with D uncertain. The V gene's germline CDR1 is SGHAT and CDR2 FQNNGV. Trimming removed 5 bases at V and 6 bases at J, with 14 bases between. The CDR3 runs 13 residues. CDR3 region: CASSLGQLTEQYF. The CDR3 DNA reads as TGTGCCAGCAGCCTAGGGCAGTTAACCGAGCAGTACTTC.

The chain couples TRBV10-2 to TRBJ1-5, with 11 positions matching TRBD1. CDR1 is WSHSY, CDR2 SAAADI, per germline. The CDR3 has 14 residues. V shed 6 bases and J 3 bases; nucleotides not matched to a gene: 1. The CDR3, as DNA: TGCGCCAGCAGGGGACAGGGGGACAATCAGCCCCAGCATTTT. Protein: CASRGQGDNQPQHF.

This rearrangement joins TRBV28 to TRBJ2-2; 11 bases match TRBD2. The germline gives CDR1 MDHEN, CDR2 SYDVKM. V shed 8 bases, J shed 4 bases, and the junction held 6 bases outside the gene matches. The length of the CDR3 is 15 residues. The CDR3 region is CASGFSGRGTGELFF. The CDR3, as DNA: TGTGCCAGCGGATTTAGCGGGAGGGGCACCGGGGAGCTGTTTTTT.

The CDR3 sequence: CASSGQNTEAFF. The CDR3 nucleotides are TGTGCCAGCAGCGGGCAGAACACTGAAGCTTTCTTT. The chain couples TRBV13 to TRBJ1-1; the D is unclear. Germline V gene lookup returns CDR1 PRHDT and CDR2 FYEKMQ (reference sequence). Trimming stripped 5 bases from V and 1 base from J, with 5 bases between. This CDR3 region has 12 residues.

The count of this clone is one. This chain connects TRBV11-2 to TRBJ2-7; 11 bases fit TRBD2. V lost 5 bases and J lost 2; bases outside the gene matches: 5. This CDR3 contains 15 residues. Germline assignment: CDR1 SGHAT and CDR2 FQNNGV. The CDR3 region is CASSQIAGGAYEQYF. For the CDR3, the DNA is TGTGCCAGCAGCCAAATAGCGGGAGGGGCCTACGAGCAGTACTTC.

The chain couples TRBV7-9 to TRBJ1-1, with a tentative D call TRBD1 (6 bases). With 2 bases removed from V and 0 bases from J, the gap between germline ends came to 10 bases. This CDR3 contains 15 residues. From germline, CDR1 is SEHNR and CDR2 FQNEAQ (reference sequence). As DNA, the CDR3 is TGTGCCAGCAGCTTACACGGACAGCTGAACACTGAAGCTTTCTTT. As protein: CASSLHGQLNTEAFF. Using reference TRBV7-9 and TRBJ1-1 for the parts outside the CDR3, the full variable domain is DTGVSQNPRHKITKRGQNVTFRCDPISEHNRLYWYRQTLGQGPEFLTYFQNEAQLEKSRLLSDRFSAERPKGSFSTLEIQRTEQGDSAMYLCASSLHGQLNTEAFFGQGTRLTVV.

The rearrangement uses TRBV19 and TRBJ1-2; D uncertain. The CDR3 is 15 amino acids. Germline-derived CDR1 and CDR2 are LNHDA and SQIVND (reference sequence). V lost 4 bases and J lost 0, with 12 bases in between. CDR3 coding DNA: TGTGCCAGTAGTACGAGTTTTAGCCCTAACTATGGCTACACCTTC. It is translated as CASSTSFSPNYGYTF.

The chain recombines TRBV7-6 with TRBJ2-2, with 11 bases fitting TRBD1. There are 14 residues in the CDR3. Germline V gives CDR1 SGHVS, CDR2 FNYEAQ. With V trimmed by 5 bases and J by 6 bases, 2 bases remained unmatched. The CDR3 region is CASSPGQGAGELFF. The DNA for the CDR3 is TGTGCCAGCAGCCCGGGACAGGGGGCCGGGGAGCTGTTTTTT.

V usage is TRBV4-2 and J usage is TRBJ2-2; TRBD2 aligns across 7 bases. The germline V gene has CDR1 LGHNA and CDR2 YNFKEQ. With V trimmed by 1 base and J by 3 bases, 2 bases remained unmatched. CDR3 length: 15 residues. The CDR3 here is CASSQVGLDTGELFF. For the CDR3, the DNA is TGTGCCAGCAGCCAAGTAGGACTAGACACCGGGGAGCTGTTTTTT.

The V and J genes are TRBV11-2 and TRBJ2-6; 7 bases align to TRBD1. Germline V gene data show CDR1 as SGHAT and CDR2 as FQNNGV. This CDR3 region has 15 residues. V shed 4 bases, J shed 4 bases, and the junction held 4 bases outside the gene matches. CDR3 coding DNA: TGTGCCAGCAGCTCCGACAGGGAAGGGGCCAACGTCCTGACTTTC. Translation gives CASSSDREGANVLTF.

This clone was observed a single time. The rearrangement joins TRBV27 to TRBJ2-1, with D perhaps TRBD2 (5 bases). Per the germline V gene, CDR1 is MNHEY and CDR2 is SMNVEV (reference sequence). This CDR3 region has 14 residues. V dropped 8 bases and J dropped 0 bases, with 11 bases sitting between them. The CDR3 DNA follows: TGTGCCAGCGGACTTAGGAGCTCCTACAATGAGCAGTTCTTC. This codes for CASGLRSSYNEQFF.

The gene calls are TRBV10-3 and TRBJ1-5; D gene uncertain. The V end was cut by 0 bases, the J end by 1 base, with 10 bases between. The CDR3 length is 16 residues. Germline CDR1 reads ENHRY; CDR2 reads SYGVKD. This chain's CDR3 is CAISESLGESNQPQHF. Here the CDR3 DNA reads TGTGCCATCAGTGAGTCCCTTGGAGAGAGCAATCAGCCCCAGCATTTT.

J is TRBJ1-2 and V is TRBV20-1, with no clear D. CDR3 length: 9 residues. Germline V gives CDR1 DFQATT, CDR2 SNEGSKA (reference sequence). Trimming stripped 7 bases from V and 4 bases from J, with 4 bases between. The CDR3 DNA reads TGCAGTGTCATCTATGGCTACACCTTC. It yields the protein CSVIYGYTF.

The genes are TRBV25-1 and TRBJ1-1; 10 bases match TRBD1. V lost 4 bases, J lost 4 bases, and 15 bases stayed unmatched. The CDR3 has 18 residues. Germline CDR1 reads MGHDK; CDR2 reads SYGVNS. The CDR3 sequence: CASSAFTGTGDMSTEAFF. The CDR3 region has the DNA TGTGCCAGCAGTGCCTTCACCGGGACAGGGGATATGAGCACTGAAGCTTTCTTT.

V usage is TRBV10-3 and J usage is TRBJ1-5; D is possibly TRBD1 (5 bases). The germline V and J ends were trimmed by 8 bases and 1 base, with 6 bases remaining between them. The CDR3 spans 12 residues. CDR1 ENHRY and CDR2 SYGVKD come from the germline V gene. CDR3 nucleotides: TGTGCCATCGGGGGGAGCAATCAGCCCCAGCATTTT. Amino acids: CAIGGSNQPQHF.

The V and J genes are TRBV5-4 and TRBJ2-5; 10 bases are a match to TRBD1. The germline V gene encodes CDR1 SGHNT and CDR2 YYREEE (reference sequence). V trimming: 2 bases; J trimming: 4 bases; junction bases outside the gene matches: 2. The CDR3 is 14 residues long. The CDR3 DNA follows: TGTGCCAGCAGCTTTGACAGGGGGCCAGAGACCCAGTACTTC. It encodes CASSFDRGPETQYF. Full variable domain (outside the CDR3, taken from reference TRBV5-4 and TRBJ2-5): ETGVTQSPTHLIKTRGQQVTLRCSSQSGHNTVSWYQQALGQGPQFIFQYYREEENGRGNFPPRFSGLQFPNYSSELNVNALELDDSALYLCASSFDRGPETQYFGPGTRLLVL.

The V call is TRBV5-1, the J call TRBJ1-5; TRBD1 matches at 7 bases. This CDR3 region has 14 residues. The V segment lost 0 bases and the J segment 5 bases; nucleotides outside the gene matches: 2. Per the germline V gene, CDR1 is SGHRS and CDR2 is YFSETQ. The CDR3: CASSLGTGYQPQHF. CDR3 DNA: TGCGCCAGCAGCTTGGGGACAGGCTATCAGCCCCAGCATTTT.

This clone appeared once. This chain joins TRBV28 and TRBJ2-3; tentative D call: TRBD2 (6 bases). The CDR3 has 13 residues. Germline V gene data show CDR1 as MDHEN and CDR2 as SYDVKM. The V and J ends lost 5 bases and 1 base respectively, with 7 bases between them. The CDR3 nucleotides are TGTGCCAGCAGTGGAGGGGGCACAGATACGCAGTATTTT. It codes for CASSGGGTDTQYF.

The V call is TRBV4-2, the J call TRBJ1-5; TRBD1 matches at 10 bases. The CDR3 has 16 amino acids. With 3 bases clipped from V and 12 bases from J, the junction kept 14 bases outside the gene matches. From germline, CDR1 is LGHNA and CDR2 YNFKEQ. In nucleotides, the CDR3 is TGTGCCAGCAGCCATAGACAGGGGGCGCCCTCGTGGGACCAGCATTTT. It specifies CASSHRQGAPSWDQHF.

The chain uses TRBV27 and TRBJ2-7; D is perhaps TRBD1 (5 bases). CDR3 length: 15 amino acids. The germline V gene has CDR1 MNHEY and CDR2 SMNVEV (reference sequence). V gave up 0 bases and J gave up 2 bases, with 11 bases separating them. The CDR3 nucleotides are TGTGCCAGCAGTTTATCGAAACAGGTGACCTACGAGCAGTACTTC. The encoded protein is CASSLSKQVTYEQYF.